The clone carrying this T cell receptor beta chain has only a few counts. Trimming took 2 bases from V and 1 from J, leaving 8 bases between them. Germline V lookup: CDR1 GTSNPN, CDR2 SVGIG (reference sequence). This CDR3 is 13 amino acids long. Stated treatment: about 20 received Ad26.COV2.S at low or high dose, single or two shots; about five received placebo; per-sample allocation not given. Vaccine and placebo recipients were sampled on day 63 after the first injection. Boston provided a donor who was an adult aged 18-55 years. This sample is drawn from a study of Ad26.COV2.S vaccination and SARS-CoV-2 variants. At the level of the study: Donor got 5x10^10 or 1x10^11 viral particles of Ad26.COV2.S.

The method was immunoSEQ multiplex PCR; TCRdb's version includes in-frame clones alone and lacks a portion of them. The data show over 400,000 clones, with about 90% seen just once and over 1.5% held by the top ten. The sequences come from peripheral blood, collected in a trial of Ad26.COV2.S vaccine versus placebo. The J gene is TRBJ1-1, the V gene TRBV30, with D uncertain. This TCR was recovered from a person aged 18 to 65 who received the Ad26.COV2.S COVID-19 vaccine or a placebo. The CDR3 sequence is CAWSSQTNTEAFF. CDR3 DNA: TGTGCCTGGAGTTCCCAGACGAACACTGAAGCTTTCTTT.